This T cell receptor beta chain was identified in a study of Graves' ophthalmopathy and Graves' hyperthyroidism. In the study overall: Specimen type is peripheral blood, obtained at initial diagnosis before any treatment. Study-wide findings and caveats: In blood, most expanded thyroid clonotypes above 0.001 frequency were also detected.

Amplification from RNA transcripts yielded the TCR beta CDR3 regions. A first-round RT-PCR used HTBI primers, followed by a second-round multiplex PCR. TCRdb ran MiXCR on the multiplex PCR reads and lists one entry per CDR3 protein. The sample includes more than 150,000 distinct CDR3 sequences, roughly two fifths seen only once; the top ten take about 5.8%. With a duration under 3 months, ophthalmopathy in the donors showed moderate-to-severe activity, CAS ≥3 and NOSPECS ≥4. Exclusion criteria comprised other autoimmune diseases, uncontrolled infections, pregnancy or lactation in patients. The trim removed 6 bases at V and 4 bases at J, leaving 6 bases unmatched. The CDR3 has 15 amino acids. CDR1 is LNHDA, CDR2 SQIVND, per germline (reference sequence). To note about this clonotype: As yet, its antigen is unknown.

This receptor was identified in a woman in her thirties or forties with Graves' ophthalmopathy. Material for sequencing was peripheral blood. The J gene is TRBJ2-7, the V gene TRBV19; 13 bases are shared with TRBD2. The CDR3 reads CASRTGTSGNYEQYF. CDR3 coding DNA: TGTGCCAGTAGGACTGGGACTAGCGGGAATTACGAGCAGTACTTC.